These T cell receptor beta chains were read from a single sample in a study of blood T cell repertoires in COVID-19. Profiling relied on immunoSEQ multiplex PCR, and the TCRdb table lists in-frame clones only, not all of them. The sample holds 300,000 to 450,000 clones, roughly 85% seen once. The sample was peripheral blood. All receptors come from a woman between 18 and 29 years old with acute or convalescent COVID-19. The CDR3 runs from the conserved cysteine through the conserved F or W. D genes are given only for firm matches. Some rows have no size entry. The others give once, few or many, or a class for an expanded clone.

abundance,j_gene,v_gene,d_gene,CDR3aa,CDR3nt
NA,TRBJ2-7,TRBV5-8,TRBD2,CASSRGLAGGQQYF,TGTGCCAGCAGCCGGGGACTAGCGGGAGGTCAGCAGTACTTC
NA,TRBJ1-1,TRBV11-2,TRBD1,CASSPRQGAGNTEAFF,TGTGCCAGCAGCCCAAGACAGGGGGCAGGGAACACTGAAGCTTTCTTT
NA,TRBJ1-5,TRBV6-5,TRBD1,CASSKGAYQPQHF,TGTGCCAGCAGTAAGGGGGCCTATCAGCCCCAGCATTTT
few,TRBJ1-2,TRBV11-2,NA,CASSPLQGGRYGYTF,TGTGCCAGCAGCCCTCTGCAGGGCGGAAGGTATGGCTACACCTTC
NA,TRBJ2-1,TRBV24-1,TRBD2,CATSDRILAGGTNEQFF,TGTGCCACCAGTGATCGCATACTAGCGGGAGGTACGAATGAGCAGTTCTTC
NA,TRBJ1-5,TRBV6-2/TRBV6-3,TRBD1,CASSQRQGPNQPQHF,TGTGCCAGCAGTCAAAGACAGGGGCCGAATCAGCCCCAGCATTTT
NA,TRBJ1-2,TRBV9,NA,CASSWGDATQGYTF,TGTGCCAGCAGTTGGGGGGACGCCACCCAAGGCTACACCTTC
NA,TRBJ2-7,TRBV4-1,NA,CASSQASPGYEQYF,TGCGCCAGCAGCCAAGCCTCCCCAGGGTATGAGCAGTACTTC
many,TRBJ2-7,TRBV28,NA,CASSGSGEGTYEQYF,TGTGCCAGCAGTGGTTCGGGAGAAGGGACCTACGAGCAGTACTTC
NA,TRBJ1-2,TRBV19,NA,CASSHGGEDGYTF,TGTGCCAGTAGTCACGGGGGGGAGGATGGCTACACCTTC
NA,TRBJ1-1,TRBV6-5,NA,CASSPSEGTEAFF,TGTGCCAGCAGTCCCTCGGAGGGGACTGAAGCTTTCTTT
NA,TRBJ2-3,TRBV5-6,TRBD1,CASSWDRNTDTQYF,TGTGCCAGCAGCTGGGACAGGAATACAGATACGCAGTATTTT
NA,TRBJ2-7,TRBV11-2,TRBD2,CASSHWVERESEQYF,TGTGCCAGCAGCCACTGGGTAGAGCGGGAGAGCGAGCAGTACTTC
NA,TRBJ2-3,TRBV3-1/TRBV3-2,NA,CASSLATSTDTQYF,TGTGCCAGCAGCCTAGCGACTAGCACAGATACGCAGTATTTT
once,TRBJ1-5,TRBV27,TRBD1,CASSQIAGTGFRASNQPQHF,TGTGCCAGCAGTCAGATTGCCGGGACAGGGTTTCGAGCTAGCAATCAGCCCCAGCATTTT
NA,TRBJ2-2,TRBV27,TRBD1,CASSSTGAPGELFF,TGTGCCAGCAGTTCCACAGGGGCCCCCGGGGAGCTGTTTTTT
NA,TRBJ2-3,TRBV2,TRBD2,CASVRLAGRDTQYF,TGTGCCAGCGTAAGACTAGCGGGAAGGGATACGCAGTATTTT
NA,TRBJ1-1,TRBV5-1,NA,CASSLEQGNTEAFF,TGCGCCAGCAGCTTGGAACAGGGGAACACTGAAGCTTTCTTT
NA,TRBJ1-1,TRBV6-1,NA,CASSDWQGNTEAFF,TGTGCCAGCAGTGATTGGCAGGGGAACACTGAAGCTTTCTTT
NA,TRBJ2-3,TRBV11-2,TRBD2,CASSRVGTGRARGDTQYF,TGTGCCAGCAGCCGAGTTGGAACCGGGAGGGCCAGAGGAGATACGCAGTATTTT
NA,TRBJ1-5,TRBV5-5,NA,CASSESEAIWPQHF,TGTGCCAGCAGCGAGAGTGAGGCGATCTGGCCCCAGCATTTT
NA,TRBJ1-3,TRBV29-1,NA,CSVLMGNTIYF,TGCAGCGTTCTAATGGGAAACACCATATATTTT
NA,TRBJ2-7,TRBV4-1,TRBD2,CASSQEWGGRLYEQYF,TGCGCCAGCAGCCAAGAATGGGGGGGACGCCTATACGAGCAGTACTTC
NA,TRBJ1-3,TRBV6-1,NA,CASSELIAVSGNTIYF,TGTGCCAGCAGTGAACTTATAGCGGTCTCTGGAAACACCATATATTTT
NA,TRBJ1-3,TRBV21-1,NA,CASSLVGDRASGNTIYF,TGTGCCAGCAGTCTCGTGGGGGACAGGGCCTCTGGAAACACCATATATTTT
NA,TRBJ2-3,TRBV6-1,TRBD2,CASSEVSGGPDTQYF,TGTGCCAGCAGTGAAGTCAGCGGGGGGCCGGATACGCAGTATTTT